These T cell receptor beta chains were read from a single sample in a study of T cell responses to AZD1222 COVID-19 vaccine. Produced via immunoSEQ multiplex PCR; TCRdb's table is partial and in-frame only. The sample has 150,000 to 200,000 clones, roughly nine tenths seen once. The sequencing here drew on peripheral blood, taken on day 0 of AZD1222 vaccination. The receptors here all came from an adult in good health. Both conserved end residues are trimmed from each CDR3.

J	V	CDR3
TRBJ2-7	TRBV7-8	ASSPLAQGYEQY
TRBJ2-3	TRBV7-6	ASSLIAGRTDTQY
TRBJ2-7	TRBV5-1	ASSLDSGSHEQY
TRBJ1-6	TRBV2	ASSEALRTGSSSPLH
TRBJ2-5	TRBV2	ASSIQETQY
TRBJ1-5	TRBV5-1	ASSPDSLNQPQH
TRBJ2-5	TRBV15	ATSREPGQGALGETQY
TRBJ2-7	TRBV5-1	ASSPYQGVISYEQY
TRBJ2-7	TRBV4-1	ASSHTLIGSYEQY
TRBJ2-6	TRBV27	ASSYAGANVLT
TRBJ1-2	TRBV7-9	ASSPQQGAYGYT
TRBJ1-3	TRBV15	ATSRVWAGRNTIY
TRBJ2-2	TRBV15	ATSRTSGRGGELF
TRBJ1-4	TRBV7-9	ASSFSRQGALNEKLF
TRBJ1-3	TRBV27	ASSLYHPGQRRTGNTIY
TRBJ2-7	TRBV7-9	ASGVDGYEQY
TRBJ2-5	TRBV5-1	ASRPSSGRASETQY
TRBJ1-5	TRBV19	ASSIGSSPSNQPQH
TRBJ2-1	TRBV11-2	ASSLDRGSYNEQF
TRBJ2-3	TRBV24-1	ATSDLASGSSTDTQY
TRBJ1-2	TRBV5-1	ASSSTGATGVLT
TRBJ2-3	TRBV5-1	ASSLTGRWTDTQY
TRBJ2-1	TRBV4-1	ASSQGPYNEQF
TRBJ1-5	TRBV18	ASSQIDSNQPQH
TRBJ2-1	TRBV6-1	ASSEKLAGFYNEQF
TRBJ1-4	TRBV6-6	ASSYRKGTNEKLF
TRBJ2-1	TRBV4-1	ASSQVAGSSYNEQF
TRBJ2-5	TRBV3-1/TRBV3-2	ASSQQQETQY
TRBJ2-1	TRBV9	ASSALGGSSYNEQF
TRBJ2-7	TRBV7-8	ASSLDRASGIYEQY
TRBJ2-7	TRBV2	ASTWDAADYEQY
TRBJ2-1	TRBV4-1	ASSLFVPGLAGFNEQF
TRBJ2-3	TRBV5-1	ASSLRGGEDTQY
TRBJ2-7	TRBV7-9	ASSLVLQREYPHEQY
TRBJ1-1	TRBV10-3	AIIRALGTEAF
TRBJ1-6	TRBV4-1	ASSQPGQNNSPLH
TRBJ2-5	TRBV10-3	AISRMAGVQETQY
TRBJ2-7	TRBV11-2	ASSTDGYEQY
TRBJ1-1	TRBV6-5	ASSYSFARTTEAF
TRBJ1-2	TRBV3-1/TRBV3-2	ASSQDWGPYGYT
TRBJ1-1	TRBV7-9	ASSSSGARRGTEAF
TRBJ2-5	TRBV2	ASTLETQY
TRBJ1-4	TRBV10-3	AIRAGDEKLF
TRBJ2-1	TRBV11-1	ASSLDESSYNEQF
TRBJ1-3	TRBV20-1	SASLRDTIY
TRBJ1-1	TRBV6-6	ASSYSEGGTEAF
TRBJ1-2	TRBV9	ASLDLGSYGYT
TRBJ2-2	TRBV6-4	ASRGTGTGELF
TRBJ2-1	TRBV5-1	ASSPDRDSRYNEQF
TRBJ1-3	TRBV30	AWSVGQGSRNTIY
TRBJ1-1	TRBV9	ASSTRPGTEAF
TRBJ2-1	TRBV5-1	ASSNDRHNEQF
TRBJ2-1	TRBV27	ASSPGTSGGYNEQF
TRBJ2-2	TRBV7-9	ASSVPGSGELF
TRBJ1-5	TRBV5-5	ASSLFSGNQPQH
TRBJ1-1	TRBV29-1	SVAPVRGKTEAF
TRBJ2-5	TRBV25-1	ASSDPGQGRGETQY
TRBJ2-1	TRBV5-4	ASSSLIGGTGFYNEQF
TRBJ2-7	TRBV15	ATSISGRGSYEQY
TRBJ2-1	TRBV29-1	SVETPSSSYNEQF